This T cell receptor (beta chain) was found in a study of tumor-infiltrating lymphocytes in oesophageal squamous cell carcinoma. This clonotype rates as medium-sized. TCRdb processed the PCR reads anew with MiXCR; each CDR3 protein has one entry. Altogether about 25,000 distinct CDR3 sequences are present, roughly 40% being singletons, with the ten largest covering under 30%. V was cut by 4 bases and J by 10 bases, with 17 bases left in between. The CDR3 spans 14 residues. This chain uses TRBV12-3 or TRBV12-4 with TRBJ2-1; the D gene is possibly TRBD2 (5 bases). The sequencing input was esophageal tumor tissue. This sequence was found in a male donor with esophageal squamous cell carcinoma. CDR3 loop: CASSSLVTGGEQFF. CDR3 bases: TGTGCCAGCAGTTCCCTCGTCACGGGCGGGGAGCAGTTCTTC.